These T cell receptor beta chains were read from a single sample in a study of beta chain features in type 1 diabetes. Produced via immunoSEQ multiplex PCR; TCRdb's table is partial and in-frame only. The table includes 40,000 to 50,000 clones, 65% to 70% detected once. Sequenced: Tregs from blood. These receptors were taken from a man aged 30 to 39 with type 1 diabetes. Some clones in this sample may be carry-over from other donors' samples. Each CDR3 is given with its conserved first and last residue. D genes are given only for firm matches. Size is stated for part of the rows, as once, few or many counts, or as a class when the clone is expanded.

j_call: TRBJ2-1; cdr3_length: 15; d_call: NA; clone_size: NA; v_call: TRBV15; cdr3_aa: CATSSLGAPYNEQFF; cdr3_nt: TGTGCCACCAGCAGTCTGGGGGCCCCTTACAATGAGCAGTTCTTC
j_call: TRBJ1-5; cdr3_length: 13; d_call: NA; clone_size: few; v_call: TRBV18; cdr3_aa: CASSPESNQPQHF; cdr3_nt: TGTGCCAGCTCACCAGAGAGTAATCAGCCCCAGCATTTT
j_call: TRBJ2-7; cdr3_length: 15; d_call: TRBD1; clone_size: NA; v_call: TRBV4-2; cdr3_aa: CASSQLRDRAYEQYF; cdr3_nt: TGTGCCAGCAGCCAGCTCCGGGACAGGGCCTACGAGCAGTACTTC
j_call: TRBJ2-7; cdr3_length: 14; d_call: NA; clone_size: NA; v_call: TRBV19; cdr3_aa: CASSKTRTSNEQYF; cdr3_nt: TGTGCCAGTAGTAAGACTAGAACATCGAACGAGCAGTACTTC
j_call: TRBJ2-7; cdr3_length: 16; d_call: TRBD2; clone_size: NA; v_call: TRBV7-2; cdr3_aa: CASSRTSGGAPYEQYF; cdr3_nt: TGTGCCAGCAGCAGGACTAGCGGGGGGGCGCCCTACGAGCAGTACTTC
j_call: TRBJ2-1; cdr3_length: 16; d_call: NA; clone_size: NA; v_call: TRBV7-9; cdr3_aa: CASSLGDPSSYNEQFF; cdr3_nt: TGTGCCAGCAGCTTGGGAGATCCTAGCTCCTACAATGAGCAGTTCTTC
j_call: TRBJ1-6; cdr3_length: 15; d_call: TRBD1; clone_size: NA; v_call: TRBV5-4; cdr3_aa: CASTMGQGANSPLHF; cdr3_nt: TGTGCCAGCACTATGGGACAGGGAGCTAATTCACCCCTCCACTTT
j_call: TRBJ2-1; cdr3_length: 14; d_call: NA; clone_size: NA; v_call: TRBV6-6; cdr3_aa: CASSYSGQYNEQFF; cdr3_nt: TGTGCCAGCAGTTACTCGGGGCAGTACAATGAGCAGTTCTTC
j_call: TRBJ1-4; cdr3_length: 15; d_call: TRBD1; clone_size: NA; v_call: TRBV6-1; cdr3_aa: CASNPRQGGTGKLFF; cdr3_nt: TGTGCCAGCAACCCGCGACAGGGGGGAACGGGAAAACTGTTTTTT
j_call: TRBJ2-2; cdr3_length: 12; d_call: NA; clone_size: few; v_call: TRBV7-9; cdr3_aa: CASSLAVGGLFF; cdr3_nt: TGTGCCAGCAGCTTAGCCGTCGGGGGGCTGTTTTTT
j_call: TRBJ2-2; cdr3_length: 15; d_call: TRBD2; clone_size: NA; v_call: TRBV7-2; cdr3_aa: CASRASSGVGGELFF; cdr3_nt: TGTGCCAGCAGGGCATCTAGCGGGGTCGGCGGGGAGCTGTTTTTT
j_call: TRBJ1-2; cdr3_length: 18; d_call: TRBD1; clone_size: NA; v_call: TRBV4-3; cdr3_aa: CASSPYAGTGGLNYGYTF; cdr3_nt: TGCGCCAGCAGCCCTTATGCCGGGACAGGGGGCCTTAACTATGGCTACACCTTC
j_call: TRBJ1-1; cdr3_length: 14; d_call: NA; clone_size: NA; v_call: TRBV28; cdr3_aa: CASSLYDRPTEAFF; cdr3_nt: TGTGCCAGCAGTTTATATGACAGGCCCACTGAAGCTTTCTTT
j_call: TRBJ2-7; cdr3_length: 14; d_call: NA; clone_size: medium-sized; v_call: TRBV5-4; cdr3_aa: CASSRAGSALEQYF; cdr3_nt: TGTGCCAGCAGCCGGGCCGGGAGCGCCCTGGAGCAGTACTTC
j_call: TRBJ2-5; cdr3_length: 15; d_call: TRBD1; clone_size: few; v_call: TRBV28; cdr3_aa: CASSRQGLYQETQYF; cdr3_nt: TGTGCCAGCAGCCGACAGGGGTTGTACCAAGAGACCCAGTACTTC
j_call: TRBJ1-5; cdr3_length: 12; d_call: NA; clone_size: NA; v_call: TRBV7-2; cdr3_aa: CASSQQGQPQHF; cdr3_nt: TGTGCCAGCAGCCAACAGGGCCAGCCCCAGCATTTT
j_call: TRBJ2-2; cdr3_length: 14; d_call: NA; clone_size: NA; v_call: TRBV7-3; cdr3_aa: CASSRLANTGELFF; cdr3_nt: TGTGCCAGCAGCCGACTCGCGAACACCGGGGAGCTGTTTTTT
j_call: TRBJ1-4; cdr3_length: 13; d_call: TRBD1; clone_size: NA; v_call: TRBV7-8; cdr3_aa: CASSRDSNEKLFF; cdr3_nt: TGTGCCAGCAGCCGGGACAGTAATGAAAAACTGTTTTTT
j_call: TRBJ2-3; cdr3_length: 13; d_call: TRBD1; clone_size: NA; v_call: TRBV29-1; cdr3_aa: CSGNPTGSDTQYF; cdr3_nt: TGCAGCGGCAACCCGACAGGGTCTGATACGCAGTATTTT
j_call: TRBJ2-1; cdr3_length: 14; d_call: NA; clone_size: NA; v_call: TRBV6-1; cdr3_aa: CASSEMMSDTEQFF; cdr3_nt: TGTGCCAGCAGTGAAATGATGAGCGATACGGAGCAGTTCTTC
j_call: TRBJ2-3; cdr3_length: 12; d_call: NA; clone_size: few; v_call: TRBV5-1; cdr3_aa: CASSLAGDTQYF; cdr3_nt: TGCGCCAGCAGCTTGGCCGGGGATACGCAGTATTTT
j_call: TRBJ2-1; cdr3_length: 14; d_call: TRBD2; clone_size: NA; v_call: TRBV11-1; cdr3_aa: CASSSGTSVHEQFF; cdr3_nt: TGTGCCAGCAGCTCCGGGACTAGCGTCCATGAGCAGTTCTTC
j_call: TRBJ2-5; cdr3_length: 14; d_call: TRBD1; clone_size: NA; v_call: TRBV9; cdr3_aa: CASSVAGQQETQYF; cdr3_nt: TGTGCCAGCAGCGTAGCGGGACAGCAAGAGACCCAGTACTTC
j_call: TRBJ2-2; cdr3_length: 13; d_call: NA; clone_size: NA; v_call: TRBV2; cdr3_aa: CASRGTNTGELFF; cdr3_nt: TGTGCCAGCAGGGGCACGAACACCGGGGAGCTGTTTTTT
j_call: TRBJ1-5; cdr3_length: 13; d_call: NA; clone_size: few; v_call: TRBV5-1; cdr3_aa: CASSLFSNQPQHF; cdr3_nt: TGCGCCAGCAGCTTGTTCAGTAATCAGCCCCAGCATTTT
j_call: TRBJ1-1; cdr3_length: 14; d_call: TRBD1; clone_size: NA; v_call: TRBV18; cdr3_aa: CASSPGQGANEAFF; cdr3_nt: TGTGCCAGCTCACCGGGACAGGGGGCAAATGAAGCTTTCTTT
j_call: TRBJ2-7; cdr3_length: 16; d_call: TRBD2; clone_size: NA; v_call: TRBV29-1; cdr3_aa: CSVVARGLADSYEQYF; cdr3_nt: TGCAGCGTTGTAGCCCGCGGACTAGCGGATTCCTACGAGCAGTACTTC
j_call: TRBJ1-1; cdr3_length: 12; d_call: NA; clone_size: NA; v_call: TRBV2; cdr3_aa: CASSGDMTEAFF; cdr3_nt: TGTGCCAGCAGTGGGGACATGACTGAAGCTTTCTTT
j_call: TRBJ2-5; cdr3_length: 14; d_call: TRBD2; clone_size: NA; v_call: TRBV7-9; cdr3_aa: CASSRGGAYETQYF; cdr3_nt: TGTGCCAGCAGCCGCGGGGGGGCATATGAGACCCAGTACTTC
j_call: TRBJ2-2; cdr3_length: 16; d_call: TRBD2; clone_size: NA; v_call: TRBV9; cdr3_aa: CASSTRLAVNTGELFF; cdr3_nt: TGTGCCAGCAGCACTCGACTAGCGGTTAACACCGGGGAGCTGTTTTTT
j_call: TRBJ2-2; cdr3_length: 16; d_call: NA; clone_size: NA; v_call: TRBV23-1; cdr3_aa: CASTQIRQAPGGELFF; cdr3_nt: TGCGCCAGCACACAAATTCGACAGGCCCCGGGGGGGGAGCTGTTTTTT
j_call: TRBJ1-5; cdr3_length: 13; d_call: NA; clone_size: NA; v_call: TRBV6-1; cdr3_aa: CASRRMTGEPQHF; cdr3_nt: TGTGCCAGCAGGCGCATGACGGGGGAGCCCCAGCATTTT